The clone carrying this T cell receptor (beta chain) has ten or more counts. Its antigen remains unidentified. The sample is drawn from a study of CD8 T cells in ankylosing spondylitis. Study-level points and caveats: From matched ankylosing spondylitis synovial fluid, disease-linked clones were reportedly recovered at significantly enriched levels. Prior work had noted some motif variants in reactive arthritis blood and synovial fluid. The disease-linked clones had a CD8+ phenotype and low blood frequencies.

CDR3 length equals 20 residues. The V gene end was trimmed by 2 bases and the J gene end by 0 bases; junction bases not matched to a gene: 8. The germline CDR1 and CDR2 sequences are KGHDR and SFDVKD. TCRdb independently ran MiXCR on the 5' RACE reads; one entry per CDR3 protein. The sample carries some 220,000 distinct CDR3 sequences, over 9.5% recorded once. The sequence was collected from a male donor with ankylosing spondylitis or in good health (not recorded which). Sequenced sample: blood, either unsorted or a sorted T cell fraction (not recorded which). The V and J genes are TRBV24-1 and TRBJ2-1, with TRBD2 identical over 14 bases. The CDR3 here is CATSDSKGLAGDLSYNEQFF. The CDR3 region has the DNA TGTGCCACCAGTGATTCGAAGGGACTAGCGGGGGACCTCTCCTACAATGAGCAGTTCTTC.